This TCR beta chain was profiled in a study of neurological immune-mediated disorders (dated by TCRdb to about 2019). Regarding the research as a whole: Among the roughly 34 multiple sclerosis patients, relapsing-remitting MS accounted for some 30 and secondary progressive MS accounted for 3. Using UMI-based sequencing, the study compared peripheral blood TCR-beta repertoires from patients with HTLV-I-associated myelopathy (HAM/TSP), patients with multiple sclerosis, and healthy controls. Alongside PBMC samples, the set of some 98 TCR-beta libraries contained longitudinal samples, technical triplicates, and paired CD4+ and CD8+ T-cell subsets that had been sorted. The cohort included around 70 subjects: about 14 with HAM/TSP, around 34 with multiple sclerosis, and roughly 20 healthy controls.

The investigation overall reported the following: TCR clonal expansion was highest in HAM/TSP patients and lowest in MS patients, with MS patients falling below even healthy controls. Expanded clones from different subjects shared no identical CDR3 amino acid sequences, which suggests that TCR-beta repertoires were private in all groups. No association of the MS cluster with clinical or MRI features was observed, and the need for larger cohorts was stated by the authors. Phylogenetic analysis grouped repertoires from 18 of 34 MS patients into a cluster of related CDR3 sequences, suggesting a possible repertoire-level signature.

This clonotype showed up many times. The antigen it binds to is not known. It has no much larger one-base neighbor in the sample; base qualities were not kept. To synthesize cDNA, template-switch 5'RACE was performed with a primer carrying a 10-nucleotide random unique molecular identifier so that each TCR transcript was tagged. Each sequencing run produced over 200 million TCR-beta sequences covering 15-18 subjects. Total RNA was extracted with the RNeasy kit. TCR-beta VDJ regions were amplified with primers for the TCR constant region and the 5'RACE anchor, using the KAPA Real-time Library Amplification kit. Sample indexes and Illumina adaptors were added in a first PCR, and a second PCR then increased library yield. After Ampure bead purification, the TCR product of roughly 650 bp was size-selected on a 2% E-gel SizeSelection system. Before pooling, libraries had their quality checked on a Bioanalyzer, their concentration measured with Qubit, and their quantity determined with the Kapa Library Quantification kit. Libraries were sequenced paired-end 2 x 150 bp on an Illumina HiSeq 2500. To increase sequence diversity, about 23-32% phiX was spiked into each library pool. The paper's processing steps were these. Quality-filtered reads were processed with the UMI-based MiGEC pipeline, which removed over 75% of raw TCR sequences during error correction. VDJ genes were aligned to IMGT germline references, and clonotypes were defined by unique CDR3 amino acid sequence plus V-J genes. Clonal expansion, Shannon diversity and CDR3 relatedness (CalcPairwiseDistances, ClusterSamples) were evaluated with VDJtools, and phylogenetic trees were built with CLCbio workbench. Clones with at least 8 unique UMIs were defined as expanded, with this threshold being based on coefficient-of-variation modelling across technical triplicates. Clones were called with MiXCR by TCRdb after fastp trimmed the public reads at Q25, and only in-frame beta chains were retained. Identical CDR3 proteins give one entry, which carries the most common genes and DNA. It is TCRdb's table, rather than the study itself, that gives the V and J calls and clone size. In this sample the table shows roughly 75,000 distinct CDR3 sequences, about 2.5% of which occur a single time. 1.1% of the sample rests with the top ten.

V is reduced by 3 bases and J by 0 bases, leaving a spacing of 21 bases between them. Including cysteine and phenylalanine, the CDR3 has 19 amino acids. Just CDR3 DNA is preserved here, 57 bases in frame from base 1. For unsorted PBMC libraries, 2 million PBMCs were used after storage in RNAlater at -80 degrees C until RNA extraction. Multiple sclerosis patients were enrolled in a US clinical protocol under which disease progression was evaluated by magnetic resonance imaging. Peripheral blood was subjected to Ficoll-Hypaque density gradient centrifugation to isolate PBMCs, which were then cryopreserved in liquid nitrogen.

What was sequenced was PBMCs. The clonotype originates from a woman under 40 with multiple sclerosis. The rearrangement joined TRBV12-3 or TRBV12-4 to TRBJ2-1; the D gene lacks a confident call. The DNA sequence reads TGTGCCAGCAGTTTCGGGCGGCTAGACGGAAAAGGCTCCTACAATGAGCAGTTCTTC. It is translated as CASSFGRLDGKGSYNEQFF.